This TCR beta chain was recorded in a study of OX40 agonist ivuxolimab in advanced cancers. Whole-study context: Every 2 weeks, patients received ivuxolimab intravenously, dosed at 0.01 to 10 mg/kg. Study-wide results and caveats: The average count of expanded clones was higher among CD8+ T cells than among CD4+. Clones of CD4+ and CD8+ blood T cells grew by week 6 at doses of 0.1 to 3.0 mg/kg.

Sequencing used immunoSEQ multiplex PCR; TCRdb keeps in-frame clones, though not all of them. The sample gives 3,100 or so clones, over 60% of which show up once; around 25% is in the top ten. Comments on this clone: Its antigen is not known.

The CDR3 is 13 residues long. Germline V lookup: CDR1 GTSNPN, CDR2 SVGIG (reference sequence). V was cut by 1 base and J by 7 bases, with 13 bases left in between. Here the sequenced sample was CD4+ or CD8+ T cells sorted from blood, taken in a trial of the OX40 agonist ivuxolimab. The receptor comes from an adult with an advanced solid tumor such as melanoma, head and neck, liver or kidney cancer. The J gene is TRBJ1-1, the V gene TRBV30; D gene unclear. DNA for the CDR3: TGTGCCTGGAGTGGGGTGGGTAAGAATGAAGCTTTCTTT. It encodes CAWSGVGKNEAFF.